Listed here is a single T cell receptor (beta chain). V shed 0 bases and J shed 3 bases, with 12 bases lying between them. Germline V gene lookup returns CDR1 MGHRA and CDR2 YSYEKL. The CDR3 is 15 amino acids. The data stem from a study of blood T cell repertoires in COVID-19. As processed by the authors: Reference gene primer amplification in the assay estimated nucleated cell counts. Produced via immunoSEQ multiplex PCR; TCRdb's table is partial and in-frame only. That table is the source of V, J and clone size, and D and trimming were worked out from the DNA. The repertoire consists of 150,000 to 250,000 clones, with 80% to 90% occurring once and the leading ten covering approximately 10%. Individuals aged about 18 to 89 years were recruited from fewer than 25 US areas. Participants had their cohort set by participant-reported clinical history.

This receptor was identified in a man aged 35-49 years who had recovered from COVID-19. Input material: PBMCs or T cells enriched from blood (not recorded which). This chain joins TRBV4-1 and TRBJ2-7; a weak D match, TRBD2 (5 bases). CDR3 bases: TGCGCCAGCAGCCAAGATGGAGGACGGGGCTACGAGCAGTACTTC. Protein: CASSQDGGRGYEQYF.